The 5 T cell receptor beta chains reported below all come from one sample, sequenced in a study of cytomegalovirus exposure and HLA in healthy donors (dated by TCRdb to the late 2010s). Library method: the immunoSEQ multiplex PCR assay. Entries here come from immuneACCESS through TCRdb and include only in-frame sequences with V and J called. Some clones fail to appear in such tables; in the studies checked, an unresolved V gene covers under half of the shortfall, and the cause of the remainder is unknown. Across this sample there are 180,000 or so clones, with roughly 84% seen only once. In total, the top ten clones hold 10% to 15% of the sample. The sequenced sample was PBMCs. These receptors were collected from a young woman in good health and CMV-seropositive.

CDR3 protein: CASTPDPAGSSYNEQFF. CDR3 DNA sequence: TGTGCCAGTACGCCCGATCCAGCGGGCAGCTCCTACAATGAGCAGTTCTTC. The chain uses TRBV19 and TRBJ2-1; TRBD2 might be the D (6 bases). The CDR3 is 17 residues long. V lost 7 bases, J lost 0 bases, and 19 bases lay in between. Per germline, CDR1 LNHDA and CDR2 SQIVND (reference sequence).

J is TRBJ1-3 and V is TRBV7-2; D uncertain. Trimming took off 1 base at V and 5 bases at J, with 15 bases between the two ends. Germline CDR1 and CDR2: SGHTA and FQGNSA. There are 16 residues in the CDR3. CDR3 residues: CASSLVAPPGRNTIYF. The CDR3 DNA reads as TGTGCCAGCAGCTTAGTCGCCCCCCCGGGGAGAAACACCATATATTTT.

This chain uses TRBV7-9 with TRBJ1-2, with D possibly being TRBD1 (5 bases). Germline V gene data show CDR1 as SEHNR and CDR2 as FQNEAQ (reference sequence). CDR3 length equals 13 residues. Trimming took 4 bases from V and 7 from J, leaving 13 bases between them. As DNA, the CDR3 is TGTGCCAGCAGCTCACCGGGGGGAGGTGGCTACACCTTC. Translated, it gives CASSSPGGGGYTF.

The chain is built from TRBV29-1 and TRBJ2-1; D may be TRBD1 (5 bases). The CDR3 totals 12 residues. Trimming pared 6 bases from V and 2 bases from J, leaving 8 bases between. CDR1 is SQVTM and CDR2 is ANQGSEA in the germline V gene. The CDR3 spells CSVDRAYNEQFF. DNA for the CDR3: TGCAGCGTAGACAGAGCCTACAATGAGCAGTTCTTC.

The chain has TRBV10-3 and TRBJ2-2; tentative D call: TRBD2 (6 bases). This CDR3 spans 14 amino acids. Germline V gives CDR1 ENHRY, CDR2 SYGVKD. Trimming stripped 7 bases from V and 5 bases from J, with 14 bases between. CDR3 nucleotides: TGTGCCATCAATTCGGGAGAGGGGACCGGGGAGCTGTTTTTT. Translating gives CAINSGEGTGELFF.